This is a list of T cell receptor beta chains from one sample in a study of somatic mutations in cytotoxic T cells in rheumatoid arthritis. Here immunoSEQ multiplex PCR was the method, and the copy in TCRdb shows in-frame clones only, minus some. The profile shows approximately 8,600 clones, over 70% of them singletons. The sequenced sample was CD8+ T cells sorted from blood. These TCRs come from a woman between 50 and 59 years old in good health. CDR3s include the opening cysteine and the closing phenylalanine or tryptophan. D genes are given only for firm matches. Expanded clones get a size class; other rows say once, few or many, or leave the size out.

D gene	V gene	clone size	J gene	CDR3 DNA	CDR3 protein
.	TRBV7-2	.	TRBJ1-1	TGTGCCAGCAGCTTAGACGGTTCGGGAACTGAAGCTTTCTTT	CASSLDGSGTEAFF
.	TRBV6-5	.	TRBJ1-2	TGTGCCAGCAGTACAGGGCCGCTATCGGGTGGCTACACCTTC	CASSTGPLSGGYTF
.	TRBV21-1	.	TRBJ2-7	TGTGCCAGCAGCAAAGTGGGGCAGGGGGGCTCCTACGAGCAGTACTTC	CASSKVGQGGSYEQYF
TRBD1	TRBV5-8	.	TRBJ1-1	TGTGCCAGCACCTCTTACCCACCGGGACAGGGAAGTGAAGCTTTCTTT	CASTSYPPGQGSEAFF
.	TRBV7-9	.	TRBJ1-2	TGTGCCAGCAGCTTAGCGCCAAGGACAGCCTACTATGGCTACACCTTC	CASSLAPRTAYYGYTF
.	TRBV6-4	.	TRBJ2-3	TGTGCCAGCAGTGGGACAGACACAGATACGCAGTATTTT	CASSGTDTDTQYF
TRBD1	TRBV28	.	TRBJ1-6	TGTGCCAGCAGTTTATTATCTGGGACAGGGTTCGACATCCATAATTCACCCCTCCACTTT	CASSLLSGTGFDIHNSPLHF
TRBD2	TRBV27	.	TRBJ2-7	TGTGCCAGCAGTCTTAGCGGGGGAGTACACGAGCAGTACTTC	CASSLSGGVHEQYF
TRBD2	TRBV7-9	few	TRBJ2-3	TGTGCCAGCAGCCCGGGCGCTAGCGGGGGCACAGATACGCAGTATTTT	CASSPGASGGTDTQYF
TRBD1	TRBV5-6	.	TRBJ2-7	TGTGCCAGCAGCTTACAGGGGGCTTACGAGCAGTACTTC	CASSLQGAYEQYF
TRBD2	TRBV7-9	.	TRBJ2-1	TGTGCCAGCAGCTTAGCGGGGGGGACGTCCTACAATGAGCAGTTCTTC	CASSLAGGTSYNEQFF
.	TRBV7-6	.	TRBJ2-7	TGTGCCAGCAGCCCATATCAGGGAACGATTCCCTACGAGCAGTACTTC	CASSPYQGTIPYEQYF